Listed here are 5 T cell receptor beta chains from one sample, sequenced in a study of blood T cell repertoires in COVID-19. Profiling relied on immunoSEQ multiplex PCR, and the TCRdb table lists in-frame clones only, not all of them. Of 150,000 to 200,000 clones listed, roughly 86% are singletons. The sequencing input was PBMCs or T cells enriched from blood (not recorded which). All receptors derive from a woman aged 35 to 49 in a cohort exposed to, infected with or recovered from COVID-19 (not recorded which).

This clone was counted ten times or more. The genes are TRBV6-1 and TRBJ1-5; 8 bases match TRBD1. The germline gives CDR1 MNHNS, CDR2 SASEGT. V gave up 0 bases and J gave up 2 bases; unmatched junction bases: 0. The CDR3 contains 15 residues. CDR3: CASSEATGGNQPQHF. The CDR3 DNA reads as TGTGCCAGCAGTGAAGCGACAGGGGGCAATCAGCCCCAGCATTTT.

V and J are TRBV7-6 and TRBJ2-5, with TRBD1 matching over 7 bases. Germline CDR1 reads SGHVS; CDR2 reads FNYEAQ. V shed 3 bases, J shed 6 bases, and the junction held 22 bases outside the gene matches. The CDR3 loop spans 19 amino acids. The CDR3 DNA follows: TGTGCCAGCAGCTTCAGACAGGGCTGGGCGATAGGGTCCATGAAGACCCAGTACTTC. Translated: CASSFRQGWAIGSMKTQYF. Variable domain in full (rest from reference TRBV7-6 and TRBJ2-5): GAGVSQSPRYKVTKRGQDVALRCDPISGHVSLYWYRQALGQGPEFLTYFNYEAQQDKSGLPNDRFSAERPEGSISTLTIQRTEQRDSAMYRCASSFRQGWAIGSMKTQYFGPGTRLLVL.

J is TRBJ1-5 and V is TRBV6-5; 7 nucleotides line up with TRBD1. Germline trimming cut 8 bases from V and 5 bases from J; bases unmatched to any gene: 9. CDR3 length equals 14 residues. Per germline, CDR1 MNHEY and CDR2 SVGAGI. CDR3 protein: CASRRRDRDQPQHF. CDR3 sequence (DNA): TGTGCCAGCCGTCGCCGGGACAGAGATCAGCCCCAGCATTTT.

The rearrangement joins TRBV15 to TRBJ1-4; D not resolved. CDR1 LNHNV and CDR2 YYDKDF come from the germline V gene (reference sequence). Between the trimmed V and J ends, which lost 1 base and 12 bases, there was a span of 9 bases. The CDR3 totals 12 residues. CDR3 in amino acids: CATSRGYNELFF. The CDR3 DNA reads TGTGCCACCAGCAGAGGTTACAATGAACTGTTTTTT.

This clone was observed once. The chain recombines TRBV2 with TRBJ1-1, with D possibly TRBD1 on 5 matching bases. Trimming stripped 10 bases from V and 5 bases from J, with 14 bases between. The CDR3 contains 12 residues. Germline-derived CDR1 and CDR2 are SNHLY and FYNNEI. CDR3 DNA: TGTGCCACCCTCCCCGGGGGGACTGAAGCTTTCTTT. This encodes CATLPGGTEAFF.